This is a list of T cell receptor beta chains from one sample in a study of T cells after yellow fever vaccination. Via MiXCR, TCRdb re-called the 5' RACE reads, giving one row per CDR3 protein. The sample yields 300,000 to 350,000 distinct CDR3 sequences, roughly 4.3% seen once. The material sequenced was PBMCs, taken 5 days after the yellow fever booster vaccination. These receptors all stem from a man younger than 35 who received the YFV17D yellow fever vaccine. The CDR3 runs from the conserved cysteine through the conserved F or W. A D gene is named only where the DNA matches it firmly. A row's size may be missing; if present it is once, few, many or a size class.

v_gene	d_gene	len	abundance	j_gene	CDR3nt	CDR3aa
TRBV29-1	NA	14	NA	TRBJ2-3	TGCAGCGTTGAAGAAGGGCAGCGCACAGATACGCAGTATTTT	CSVEEGQRTDTQYF
TRBV3-1	NA	13	few	TRBJ1-2	TGTGCCAGCAGCCCCCTTCGGGGGGAGGGCTACACCTTC	CASSPLRGEGYTF
TRBV7-9	NA	14	NA	TRBJ1-2	TGTGCCAGCAGCTTAGGATCAGAGCACTATGGCTACACCTTC	CASSLGSEHYGYTF
TRBV10-3	NA	14	NA	TRBJ1-1	TGTGCCATCAGTGAGTATGGCGGGGAAACCCTCACCTTCTTT	CAISEYGGETLTFF
TRBV12-3/TRBV12-4	NA	12	many	TRBJ1-2	TGTGCCAGCAGTTTATTAAACTACGGCTACACCTTC	CASSLLNYGYTF
TRBV11-2	NA	13	many	TRBJ2-3	TGTGCCAGCAGCTTATGGAGGGGAGATACGCAGTATTTT	CASSLWRGDTQYF
TRBV6-6	TRBD1	17	NA	TRBJ1-4	TGTGCCAGCAGACGTCGGACAGGCCTTACGACTAATGAAAAACTGTTTTTT	CASRRRTGLTTNEKLFF
TRBV7-2	NA	13	many	TRBJ2-1	TGTGCCACCGCCCAGGACTACTACAATGAGCAGTTCTTC	CATAQDYYNEQFF
TRBV7-6	TRBD2	17	many	TRBJ2-3	TGTGCCAGCAGCTTAGGAACAGCGGGGGGAAGCACAGATACGCAGTATTTT	CASSLGTAGGSTDTQYF
TRBV20-1	NA	16	NA	TRBJ1-5	TGCAGTGCCCTCCGAGACGAGGCGCATAGCAATCAGCCCCAGCATTTT	CSALRDEAHSNQPQHF
TRBV5-6	NA	16	many	TRBJ2-5	TGTGCCAGCAGCTTTTGGGGGCCGAACTTCCAAGAGACCCAGTACTTC	CASSFWGPNFQETQYF
TRBV20-1	TRBD2	13	few	TRBJ2-5	TGCAGTGCCACTAGCGGGAACCAAGAGACCCAGTACTTC	CSATSGNQETQYF
TRBV7-6	NA	13	NA	TRBJ1-4	TGTGCCAGCAGCCCTCTGGCCGGGGAAAAACTGTTTTTT	CASSPLAGEKLFF
TRBV18	NA	13	few	TRBJ2-5	TGTGCCAGCTCACCCGGGGTACGAGAGACCCAGTACTTC	CASSPGVRETQYF
TRBV10-1	NA	13	NA	TRBJ1-1	TGCGCCAGCAGTCGGGGCCTAGACACTGAAGCTTTCTTT	CASSRGLDTEAFF
TRBV7-9	NA	14	many	TRBJ1-5	TGTGCCAGCAGCCATACGCGGACGAATCAGCCCCAGCATTTT	CASSHTRTNQPQHF
TRBV13	TRBD1	15	few	TRBJ1-6	TGTGCCAGCAGCCTACCCGGACAGGGTAGTTCACCCCTCCACTTT	CASSLPGQGSSPLHF
TRBV30	NA	13	few	TRBJ2-2	TGTGCCTGGAGTGTAGGGGCAGCCGGGGAGCTGTTTTTT	CAWSVGAAGELFF
TRBV9	TRBD1	14	NA	TRBJ1-2	TGTGCCAGCAGCATGCGACAGGGGGAGTATGGCTACACCTTC	CASSMRQGEYGYTF
TRBV7-9	TRBD2	14	many	TRBJ2-1	TGTGCCAGCAGTTTTCCGGGAGGGCGGCGAGAGCAGTTCTTC	CASSFPGGRREQFF
TRBV12-3/TRBV12-4	TRBD2	15	many	TRBJ2-5	TGTGCCAGCAGCCCGACTAGCGGACCACAAGAGACCCAGTACTTC	CASSPTSGPQETQYF
TRBV5-1	NA	15	NA	TRBJ1-6	TGCGCCAGCAGCTTGGTGTCAGGGGCGGATTCACCCCTCCACTTT	CASSLVSGADSPLHF
TRBV2	NA	11	many	TRBJ2-1	TGTGCCAGCAGTGAGGGGAGTGTAGGGTTCTTC	CASSEGSVGFF
TRBV9	TRBD2	18	many	TRBJ2-5	TGTGCCAGCAGCGTAGGAGGACTAGCGGGGGGCCTCGGAGAGACCCAGTACTTC	CASSVGGLAGGLGETQYF
TRBV6-5	NA	14	few	TRBJ1-1	TGTGCCAGCAGTTTTAGCTCGGTGAACACTGAAGCTTTCTTT	CASSFSSVNTEAFF
TRBV12-3/TRBV12-4	TRBD2	17	NA	TRBJ2-1	TGTGCCAGCTCCCGGGGGAGCGGGGGTGTATCCTACAATGAGCAGTTCTTC	CASSRGSGGVSYNEQFF
TRBV5-5	TRBD1	15	NA	TRBJ1-1	TGTGCCAGCAGCTTGTATACAGGGGCGAACACTGAAGCTTTCTTT	CASSLYTGANTEAFF
TRBV6-2/TRBV6-3	NA	12	many	TRBJ2-7	TGTGCCAGCAGTTACTCGTACTACGAGCAGTACTTC	CASSYSYYEQYF
TRBV15	TRBD1	14	many	TRBJ2-3	TGTGCCACCAGGATGACAGGGGAAACAGATACGCAGTATTTT	CATRMTGETDTQYF
TRBV12-3/TRBV12-4	TRBD1	14	few	TRBJ1-5	TGTGCCAGCAGTTCCGGGACAGGGCATCAGCCCCAGCATTTT	CASSSGTGHQPQHF